This record concerns one T cell receptor beta chain sequence. This entry is derived from a study of blood T cell repertoires in COVID-19. Study overall: T cells, B-cell-depleted T cells, or PBMCs provided the cDNA or gDNA that served as material.

Germline loops: CDR1 MNHEY, CDR2 SVGAGI. CDR3 size: 14 residues. The authors' processing: Using reference gene primer amplification, nucleated cell counts were estimated. Clones were sequenced by immunoSEQ multiplex PCR, and TCRdb holds only the in-frame ones, with some missing. The V and J calls and clone size are taken from that table; D and trimming were inferred from the DNA. The data show 160,000 or so clones, around 80% seen once. Material: peripheral blood. This rearrangement joins TRBV6-5 to TRBJ1-5, with D perhaps TRBD1 (6 bases). The receptor's source is a man aged 60 to 69 with active or convalescent COVID-19. CDR3 sequence (DNA): TGTGCGACAATGGGGGACACATTCAATCAGCCCCAGCATTTT. Its protein product is CATMGDTFNQPQHF.